This entry lists 23 T cell receptor beta chains sequenced from one sample in a study of radiation and T cells in renal cell carcinoma. TCRdb's table, derived via immunoSEQ multiplex PCR, lists solely in-frame clones and lacks some. The sample records just over 95,000 clones, approximately 82% being singletons. Indicated time point: blood 4 weeks post-SBRT, at nephrectomy. Regarding treatment: 15 Gy SBRT to primary tumor, nephrectomy 4 weeks later. Sequenced material: blood, taken from a patient whose treatment included radiotherapy and nephrectomy. The receptors were gathered from a man aged 60 to 75 with renal cell carcinoma.

J is TRBJ2-7 and V is TRBV2; D perhaps matches TRBD2 (6 bases). V was clipped by 1 base and J by 2 bases, with 15 bases between them. Germline CDR1 reads SNHLY; CDR2 reads FYNNEI. This CDR3 region has 16 residues. CDR3 region: CASSEVRAGRTYEQYF. The CDR3 DNA sequence: TGTGCCAGCAGTGAAGTCCGGGCGGGAAGGACCTACGAGCAGTACTTC.

V usage is TRBV6-5 and J usage is TRBJ1-2; no definite D call. Between the trimmed V and J ends, which lost 6 bases and 4 bases, there was a span of 9 bases. CDR3 length: 12 amino acids. CDR1 and CDR2 (germline): MNHEY, SVGAGI. The CDR3 DNA is TGTGCCAGCAGCGGGTTGGGCTATGGCTACACCTTC. Amino acid sequence: CASSGLGYGYTF.

This clone was observed a single time. V usage is TRBV5-4 and J usage is TRBJ2-5; the match to TRBD2 covers 10 bases. Germline CDR1 and CDR2: SGHNT and YYREEE (reference sequence). Unmatched junction bases numbered 14, after V lost 4 bases and J lost 5 bases. CDR3 length equals 17 residues. The CDR3 DNA reads as TGTGCCAGCAGCCTGTCCGGTACTAGCGGGGTCAGGGAGACCCAGTACTTC. Residues: CASSLSGTSGVRETQYF.

This chain uses TRBV28 with TRBJ2-5, with 16 bases that match TRBD2. The trim removed 3 bases at V and 2 bases at J, leaving 3 bases unmatched. This CDR3 contains 17 residues. The germline gives CDR1 MDHEN, CDR2 SYDVKM. The CDR3 loop is CASSLGLAGGRQETQYF. DNA for the CDR3: TGTGCCAGCAGTTTGGGACTAGCGGGAGGGAGACAAGAGACCCAGTACTTC.

The V and J genes are TRBV29-1 and TRBJ2-7; the D is unclear. Trimming pared 4 bases from V and 1 base from J, leaving 11 bases between. CDR1 SQVTM and CDR2 ANQGSEA come from the germline V gene. The CDR3 totals 13 residues. The CDR3 loop is CSVVTANSYEQYF. CDR3 coding DNA: TGCAGCGTTGTTACAGCTAATTCCTACGAGCAGTACTTC.

This chain links TRBV5-1 with TRBJ2-2, with TRBD1 identical over 9 bases. The J segment lost 4 bases and the V segment lost 0 bases, leaving 7 bases of the junction unmatched. The V gene's germline CDR1 is SGHRS and CDR2 YFSETQ. The CDR3 is made up of 17 amino acids. The CDR3 DNA is TGCGCCAGCAGCTTGGACCCGGGACAGGGCCTCACCGGGGAGCTGTTTTTT. Amino acids: CASSLDPGQGLTGELFF. Supplemented by reference TRBV5-1 and TRBJ2-2, the full variable domain reads KAGVTQTPRYLIKTRGQQVTLSCSPISGHRSVSWYQQTPGQGLQFLFEYFSETQRNKGNFPGRFSGRQFSNSRSEMNVSTLELGDSALYLCASSLDPGQGLTGELFFGEGSRLTVL.

The chain recombines TRBV6-6 with TRBJ2-3; TRBD1 might be the D (6 bases). The length of the CDR3 is 14 residues. V was shortened by 10 bases and J by 0 bases, with 14 bases between the two germline ends. In germline, CDR1 is MNHNY, CDR2 SVGAGI (reference sequence). This chain's CDR3 is CATKGGTSTDTQYF. The CDR3 nucleotides are TGTGCCACCAAAGGGGGAACTAGCACAGATACGCAGTATTTT.

A few counts support this clone. The chain recombines TRBV28 with TRBJ1-1, with D perhaps matching TRBD1 (5 bases). Looked up from germline, CDR1 is MDHEN and CDR2 is SYDVKM. V was shortened by 6 bases and J by 5 bases, with 10 bases between the two germline ends. The CDR3 is 12 amino acids. The CDR3 bases are TGTGCCAGCAGGTCAGGGAATACTGAAGCTTTCTTT. Residues: CASRSGNTEAFF.

The chain joins TRBV27 to TRBJ2-7; no clear D gene. CDR1 is MNHEY and CDR2 is SMNVEV in the germline V gene (reference sequence). Deletions cut 3 bases from V and 2 bases from J, with 11 bases between. The CDR3 totals 14 residues. In DNA, the CDR3 is TGTGCCAGCAGTTTTGGGCTCCCTACCTACGAGCAGTACTTC. This gives the protein CASSFGLPTYEQYF.

The rearrangement links TRBV4-3 to TRBJ2-1; D remains ambiguous. Trimming removed 0 bases from V and 0 bases from J, with 6 bases in between. This CDR3 has 15 residues. The germline V gene has CDR1 LGHNA and CDR2 YSLEER. CDR3 sequence reads: CASSQDTASYNEQFF. CDR3 DNA sequence: TGCGCCAGCAGCCAAGATACGGCCTCCTACAATGAGCAGTTCTTC.

The chain has TRBV15 and TRBJ2-3, with D uncertain. The CDR3 consists of 12 residues. Germline V gives CDR1 LNHNV, CDR2 YYDKDF (reference sequence). V was clipped by 0 bases and J by 6 bases, with 4 bases between them. CDR3 DNA sequence: TGTGCCACCAGCAGAGATCTTGATACGCAGTATTTT. The encoded protein is CATSRDLDTQYF.

This chain joins TRBV19 and TRBJ2-1; 10 nucleotides match TRBD2. The CDR3 totals 17 residues. The ends lost 4 bases at V and 7 bases at J; junction bases unmatched: 13. The germline gives CDR1 LNHDA, CDR2 SQIVND (reference sequence). CDR3 coding DNA: TGTGCCAGTAGTAAACACCAACTAGCGGGATCCCCTAATGAGCAGTTCTTC. This encodes CASSKHQLAGSPNEQFF.

The gene calls are TRBV7-2 and TRBJ1-1, with D possibly matching TRBD1 (5 bases). There are 12 residues in the CDR3. V shed 2 bases and J shed 7 bases, with 8 bases lying between them. Germline lookup yields CDR1 SGHTA and CDR2 FQGNSA. The CDR3 reads CASSLRGLEAFF. CDR3 in DNA: TGTGCCAGCAGCTTACGGGGACTTGAAGCTTTCTTT.

V gene TRBV4-2 combines with J gene TRBJ1-4; maybe TRBD1 (6 bases). The germline V gene encodes CDR1 LGHNA and CDR2 YNFKEQ. The V end was cut by 0 bases, the J end by 9 bases, with 17 bases between. The CDR3 extends over 16 amino acids. The CDR3 DNA follows: TGTGCCAGCAGCCAAGATGTCGGGGGGGCTGGGCAAAAACTGTTTTTT. This translates into CASSQDVGGAGQKLFF.

The chain has TRBV7-9 and TRBJ2-1; 12 bases match TRBD2. Germline V gene sequence: CDR1 SEHNR, CDR2 FQNEAQ (reference sequence). The CDR3 totals 16 residues. Trimming removed 5 bases from V and 4 bases from J; junction bases left unmatched: 6. The CDR3 region has the DNA TGTGCCAGCAGCACCATTCTAGCGGGAGGGTACAATGAGCAGTTCTTC. Protein sequence: CASSTILAGGYNEQFF.

The rearrangement uses TRBV5-1 and TRBJ2-1, with D possibly TRBD1 on 6 matching bases. Trimming took off 3 bases at V and 5 bases at J, with 12 bases between the two ends. The CDR3 length is 14 residues. Germline V gene lookup returns CDR1 SGHRS and CDR2 YFSETQ. Here the CDR3 reads CASSSQGVNNEQFF. DNA for the CDR3: TGCGCCAGCAGCTCACAGGGAGTCAACAATGAGCAGTTCTTC.

The chain uses TRBV15 and TRBJ2-5; 7 bases align to TRBD2. Germline V CDR1 and CDR2: LNHNV, YYDKDF (reference sequence). This CDR3 has 15 amino acids. The trim removed 3 bases at V and 5 bases at J, leaving 9 bases unmatched. CDR3 DNA: TGTGCCACCAGCAGGAGACTAGCAGGACGGGAGACCCAGTACTTC. It translates to CATSRRLAGRETQYF.

This chain uses TRBV7-2 with TRBJ1-5, with D tentatively TRBD1 (5 bases). This CDR3 has 15 amino acids. Trimming removed 1 base at V and 7 bases at J, with 14 bases between. Germline CDR1 and CDR2: SGHTA and FQGNSA. Here the CDR3 DNA reads TGTGCCAGCAGCTTAGATATAGGGGAGAGACAGCCCCAGCATTTT. This codes for CASSLDIGERQPQHF.

J is TRBJ1-4 and V is TRBV5-4, with 10 nucleotides matching TRBD1. The ends lost 0 bases at V and 6 bases at J; junction bases unmatched: 8. The germline CDR1 and CDR2 sequences are SGHNT and YYREEE (reference sequence). CDR3 length: 17 amino acids. The CDR3 DNA reads TGTGCCAGCAGCTTGGAGCTGACAGGGGGCGCCGATGAAAAACTGTTTTTT. Its protein product is CASSLELTGGADEKLFF.

The V and J genes are TRBV28 and TRBJ1-3; D is uncertain. CDR3 size: 12 residues. The germline gives CDR1 MDHEN, CDR2 SYDVKM. The ends were cut back, 4 bases at V and 6 bases at J, with 7 bases in the middle. CDR3: CASSSQPNTIYF. DNA of the CDR3: TGTGCCAGCAGTTCACAACCAAACACCATATATTTT.

The rearrangement uses TRBV10-1 and TRBJ1-5, with no clear D. Trimming took 2 bases from V and 4 from J, leaving 6 bases between them. This CDR3 region has 13 residues. The germline gives CDR1 WNHNN, CDR2 SYGVQD (reference sequence). The CDR3 coding sequence is TGCGCCAGCAGTGAGGGGGAAAATCAGCCCCAGCATTTT. Protein product: CASSEGENQPQHF.

The chain is built from TRBV5-6 and TRBJ2-6; TRBD1 agrees at 7 bases. The CDR3 contains 17 residues. Germline V CDR1 and CDR2: SGHDT, YYEEEE. Trimming at V came to 7 bases and at J to 0 bases, leaving 10 bases not matched to a gene. CDR3 sequence (DNA): TGTGCCAGCTTCGAACAGGGGTGGATCTCTGGGGCCAACGTCCTGACTTTC. Translation: CASFEQGWISGANVLTF.

The chain employs TRBV7-6 and TRBJ2-1; 7 bases align to TRBD2. Germline-derived CDR1 and CDR2 are SGHVS and FNYEAQ. The CDR3 covers 16 residues. V was clipped by 2 bases and J by 8 bases; unmatched bases: 12. The DNA of the CDR3 is TGTGCCAGCAGCTTAAACGCGGGAGCTCCTAAGGATGAGCAGTTCTTC. This codes for CASSLNAGAPKDEQFF.